Listed here are 30 T cell receptor beta chains from one sample, sequenced in a study of patients and donors after allogeneic stem cell transplantation. TCRdb re-analysed the RT-PCR reads in MiXCR, keeping a single row per CDR3 protein. The sample holds roughly 9,900 distinct CDR3 sequences; 5.9% are singletons and the top ten take roughly 25%. The sample consisted of blood, either unsorted or a sorted T cell fraction (not recorded which). The receptors shown here come from a human donor who was either an allogeneic HSCT recipient or a stem cell or donor lymphocyte infusion donor (not recorded which). It is not recorded whose cells these are; they may come from a transplant donor.

Many counts were recorded for this clonotype. The V and J genes are TRBV6-6 and TRBJ1-5; D possibly corresponds to TRBD1 (6 bases). Germline-derived CDR1 and CDR2 are MNHNY and SVGAGI (reference sequence). Trimming pared 5 bases from V and 1 base from J, leaving 6 bases between. This CDR3 is 13 amino acids long. The CDR3 coding sequence is TGTGCCAGCAGTGACAGGAGCAATCAGCCCCAGCATTTT. Translating it yields CASSDRSNQPQHF.

This sequence joins TRBV6-2 or TRBV6-3 and TRBJ2-7; TRBD2 matches 9 bases. The CDR3 is 14 amino acids. CDR1 is MNHEY and CDR2 is SVGEGT in the germline V gene. Trimming took 7 bases from V and 2 from J; bases not matched to a gene: 6. DNA of the CDR3: TGTGCCAGCACTCCACTAGCGGGTACCTACGAGCAGTACTTC. Amino acids: CASTPLAGTYEQYF.

By share of the sample, this clonotype is medium-sized. The chain joins TRBV18 to TRBJ2-5; D may correspond to TRBD1 or TRBD2 (5 bases each). The CDR3 is 13 amino acids. Trimming took 3 bases from V and 1 from J, leaving 6 bases between them. The V gene's germline CDR1 is KGHSH and CDR2 LQKENI. This CDR3 reads CASSPGRQETQYF. CDR3 in DNA: TGTGCCAGCTCACCGGGACGCCAAGAGACCCAGTACTTC.

This clonotype was seen many times. Written as DNA, the CDR3 is TGTGCCAGCAGCCGCGGGAAGGTGGGAAACTATGGCTACACCTTC. Its protein is CASSRGKVGNYGYTF. This chain joins TRBV11-1 and TRBJ1-2, with unresolved D. The CDR3 spans 15 residues. The V end was cut by 5 bases, the J end by 2 bases, with 15 bases between. Per germline, CDR1 SGHAT and CDR2 FQDESV (reference sequence).

This clonotype appeared many times. The gene calls are TRBV6-5 and TRBJ1-1; D is unclear. V was cut by 8 bases and J by 4 bases, with 8 bases left in between. The CDR3 spans 11 residues. The germline V gene has CDR1 MNHEY and CDR2 SVGAGI. Here the CDR3 DNA reads TGTGCCAGCCTCGTAGGCACTGAAGCTTTCTTT. Translated, it gives CASLVGTEAFF.

This chain uses TRBV18 with TRBJ2-5; 8 bases map to TRBD1. The CDR3 is 15 amino acids. With V trimmed by 8 bases and J by 4 bases, 12 bases remained unmatched. Germline V gene lookup returns CDR1 KGHSH and CDR2 LQKENI. This chain's CDR3 is CASVQGAPGGETQYF. CDR3 in DNA: TGTGCCAGCGTCCAGGGGGCGCCTGGGGGAGAGACCCAGTACTTC.

This clonotype has a count of ten or more. This chain uses TRBV6-1 with TRBJ2-7; D gene uncertain. CDR3 length: 12 amino acids. Trimming stripped 6 bases from V and 1 base from J, with 7 bases between. Germline V gene sequence: CDR1 MNHNS, CDR2 SASEGT. The CDR3 coding sequence is TGTGCCAGCAGCGACGGATCCTACGAGCAGTACTTC. Protein sequence: CASSDGSYEQYF.

This clonotype was picked up many times. The chain combines TRBV12-3 or TRBV12-4 with TRBJ1-6, with 8 bases lining up with TRBD1. The ends lost 8 bases at V and 8 bases at J; junction bases unmatched: 8. The CDR3 is 14 amino acids. DNA of the CDR3: TGTGCCAGCGGATCACAGGGGGGTGATTCACCCCTCCACTTT. This codes for CASGSQGGDSPLHF.

This clonotype appeared many times. The chain uses TRBV7-6 and TRBJ2-2; D unclear. Trimming cost V 3 bases and J 6 bases, with 8 bases left between them. The CDR3 has 13 residues. Germline V gene sequence: CDR1 SGHVS, CDR2 FNYEAQ. CDR3 bases: TGTGCCAGCAGCTTCGTGGCTCCCGGGGAGCTGTTTTTT. Its translation: CASSFVAPGELFF.

The J gene is TRBJ2-1, the V gene TRBV7-3, with D perhaps being TRBD1 or TRBD2 (5 bases each). V dropped 5 bases and J dropped 10 bases, with 27 bases sitting between them. The CDR3 length is 17 residues. Looked up from germline, CDR1 is SGHTA and CDR2 is FQGTGA. The CDR3 region is CASSRPETGTDIGEQFF. The CDR3 DNA sequence: TGTGCCAGCAGCCGACCCGAAACCGGGACCGATATTGGGGAGCAGTTCTTC.

Many counts were recorded for this clonotype. V and J are TRBV7-2 and TRBJ2-2, with 7 nucleotides matching TRBD1. The germline CDR1 and CDR2 sequences are SGHTA and FQGNSA. Unmatched junction bases numbered 7, after V lost 2 bases and J lost 7 bases. This CDR3 region has 15 residues. The DNA of the CDR3 is TGTGCCAGCAGCTTAAAGTTCCACAGGGGCGGGGAGCTGTTTTTT. It codes for CASSLKFHRGGELFF.

This clonotype was seen many times. This rearrangement joins TRBV20-1 to TRBJ2-7; weak D call: TRBD2 (6 bases). The CDR3 runs 14 residues. Germline V gene lookup returns CDR1 DFQATT and CDR2 SNEGSKA (reference sequence). V shed 4 bases and J shed 2 bases, with 15 bases lying between them. The CDR3 nucleotides read TGCAGTGCTACCTCCGGGGGTACCCCCTACGAGCAGTACTTC. Translated, it gives CSATSGGTPYEQYF.

This clonotype has only a few counts. The gene calls are TRBV28 and TRBJ1-2, with no clear D. Deletions cut 8 bases from V and 3 bases from J, with 10 bases between. CDR1 is MDHEN and CDR2 is SYDVKM in the germline V gene. The CDR3 covers 12 residues. Written as DNA, the CDR3 is TGTGCCAGCGGGGTTTGGGACTATGGCTACACCTTC. Translation: CASGVWDYGYTF.

This clonotype was observed many times. The V gene is TRBV19, the J gene TRBJ1-1; D unclear. V lost 7 bases and J lost 0, with 9 bases in between. The CDR3 length is 13 residues. The germline V gene encodes CDR1 LNHDA and CDR2 SQIVND (reference sequence). CDR3 in DNA: TGTGCCAGTAAAGACCTCATGAACACTGAAGCTTTCTTT. Amino acids: CASKDLMNTEAFF.

The chain is built from TRBV30 and TRBJ1-1, with 11 bases that match TRBD1. CDR1 is GTSNPN and CDR2 is SVGIG in the germline V gene (reference sequence). This CDR3 is 13 amino acids long. V dropped 5 bases and J dropped 4; count of bases not matched to a gene: 3. This chain's CDR3 is CAWAGQGATEAFF. CDR3 DNA: TGTGCCTGGGCTGGACAGGGGGCCACTGAAGCTTTCTTT.

The CDR3 DNA is TGTGCCAGCTCCCGAATGGACAGTCTCCCGGATCAAAGATCCCAGCATTTT. Encoded protein: CASSRMDSLPDQRSQHF. The J gene is TRBJ1-5, the V gene TRBV18, with D perhaps matching TRBD1 (6 bases). The V and J ends lost 6 bases and 11 bases respectively, with 29 bases between them. The CDR3 is 17 residues long. In germline, CDR1 is KGHSH, CDR2 LQKENI.

This clonotype was observed many times. The chain carries TRBV6-2 or TRBV6-3 and TRBJ2-3, with TRBD2 matching over 8 bases. CDR1 MNHEY and CDR2 SVGEGT come from the germline V gene. This CDR3 contains 15 residues. V gave up 0 bases and J gave up 6 bases; unmatched junction bases: 5. CDR3 in amino acids: CASSYSIAGRDTQYF. The CDR3 DNA reads TGTGCCAGCAGTTACTCGATAGCGGGACGGGATACGCAGTATTTT.

At least ten counts were recorded for this clonotype. The gene calls are TRBV18 and TRBJ1-4, with D unresolved. The V gene's germline CDR1 is KGHSH and CDR2 LQKENI. The CDR3 loop spans 13 amino acids. V was trimmed by 10 bases and J by 5 bases, leaving 14 bases between them. This chain's CDR3 is CATSRGENEKLFF. In DNA, the CDR3 is TGTGCCACCTCTCGCGGCGAAAATGAAAAACTGTTTTTT.

This clonotype appeared many times. The chain combines TRBV6-2 or TRBV6-3 with TRBJ2-5; D not resolved. There are 16 residues in the CDR3. The V and J ends lost 2 bases and 4 bases respectively, with 17 bases between them. Germline V gene lookup returns CDR1 MNHEY and CDR2 SVGEGT. CDR3 in amino acids: CASSYPSGRLGETQYF. The CDR3 DNA reads TGTGCCAGCAGTTACCCCTCCGGCAGGTTGGGAGAGACCCAGTACTTC.

The chain recombines TRBV18 with TRBJ2-7, with 9 bases identical to TRBD1. V shed 3 bases and J 2 bases; nucleotides not matched to a gene: 5. Germline V gene data show CDR1 as KGHSH and CDR2 as LQKENI. This CDR3 is 15 amino acids long. The CDR3 DNA is TGTGCCAGCTCACCCGGGACAGGGTGGACCTACGAGCAGTACTTC. Protein: CASSPGTGWTYEQYF.

This clonotype was observed a few times. V gene TRBV6-2 or TRBV6-3 combines with J gene TRBJ2-1; D is ambiguous. The CDR3 runs to 13 residues. V lost 6 bases and J 4 bases, leaving 10 bases between the germline ends. Germline CDR1 reads MNHEY; CDR2 reads SVGEGT. The CDR3 sequence: CASRDSSYNEQFF. In nucleotides, the CDR3 is TGTGCCAGCAGGGATAGCAGTTACAATGAGCAGTTCTTC.

In this sample, this clonotype turned up many times. The chain couples TRBV21-1 to TRBJ2-7; the D call in the table, TRBD1, was not verified against the DNA. TRBV21-1 is flagged as a pseudogene. This CDR3 has 15 residues. CDR3 DNA sequence: TGTGCCAGCACCATAAAGGACAGGGAAGCCTACGAGCAGTACTTC. Its translation is CASTIKDREAYEQYF.

In its sample, this clonotype was seen many times. The chain couples TRBV20-1 to TRBJ1-2; 7 positions agree with TRBD1. CDR3 length: 16 amino acids. From germline, CDR1 is DFQATT and CDR2 SNEGSKA (reference sequence). After removal of 6 bases from V and 4 bases from J, the junction contained 17 bases not matched to a gene. CDR3 region: CSAKDRLTSRFYGYTF. In DNA, the CDR3 is TGCAGTGCGAAGGACAGGCTCACCTCAAGATTCTATGGCTACACCTTC.

This clonotype has ten or more counts. The chain couples TRBV12-3 or TRBV12-4 to TRBJ2-7; 11 positions agree with TRBD1. This CDR3 comprises 15 residues. The V and J ends lost 5 bases and 5 bases, in that order; junction bases with no gene match: 8. Here the CDR3 DNA reads TGTGCCAGCAGTCCAGGACAGGGGGCGATCAACGAGCAGTACTTC. Translated, it gives CASSPGQGAINEQYF.

There are many counts of this clonotype. The rearrangement joins TRBV6-5 to TRBJ1-2; TRBD1 matches 9 bases. J gave up 2 bases and V 3 bases, and 7 bases lay outside the gene matches. CDR3 size: 16 residues. Germline V gene data show CDR1 as MNHEY and CDR2 as SVGAGI. The CDR3 region is CASSYKTGGINYGYTF. DNA for the CDR3: TGTGCCAGCAGTTATAAAACAGGGGGCATCAACTATGGCTACACCTTC.

This clonotype was picked up many times. J is TRBJ2-5 and V is TRBV5-1; TRBD1 might be the D (5 bases). Per the germline V gene, CDR1 is SGHRS and CDR2 is YFSETQ. The CDR3 totals 13 residues. V lost 0 bases to trimming and J lost 3 bases, with 6 bases between them. The CDR3 DNA is TGCGCCAGCAGCTTGGGGACAAAAGAGACCCAGTACTTC. Translated: CASSLGTKETQYF. The full variable domain, with the rest looked up from reference TRBV5-1 and TRBJ2-5, is KAGVTQTPRYLIKTRGQQVTLSCSPISGHRSVSWYQQTPGQGLQFLFEYFSETQRNKGNFPGRFSGRQFSNSRSEMNVSTLELGDSALYLCASSLGTKETQYFGPGTRLLVL.

This clonotype has at least ten counts. The V gene is TRBV12-3 or TRBV12-4, the J gene TRBJ2-7; TRBD2 agrees at 7 bases. CDR3 size: 14 residues. The V segment lost 0 bases and the J segment 7 bases; nucleotides outside the gene matches: 6. As DNA, the CDR3 is TGTGCCAGCAGTTTAGCGGGAGGGAAGGGAGAGCAGTACTTC. It yields the protein CASSLAGGKGEQYF.

There are many counts of this clonotype. The V and J genes are TRBV12-3 or TRBV12-4 and TRBJ2-3; the match to TRBD2 covers 10 bases. The CDR3 sequence is 14 residues long. V trimming: 4 bases; J trimming: 14 bases; junction bases outside the gene matches: 12. In DNA, the CDR3 is TGTGCCAGCAGTTGGAGCGGGAGGGCCCAAGCGGGGTATTTT. It codes for CASSWSGRAQAGYF.

This clonotype was recorded many times. The chain couples TRBV5-1 to TRBJ1-6; D is ambiguous. Per the germline V gene, CDR1 is SGHRS and CDR2 is YFSETQ. Between the trimmed V and J ends, which lost 4 bases and 0 bases, there was a span of 11 bases. The CDR3 loop spans 16 amino acids. The DNA of the CDR3 is TGCGCCAGCAGCCCCAGGCCGAGCTCCTATAATTCACCCCTCCACTTT. Its translation is CASSPRPSSYNSPLHF.

This clonotype was counted many times. This chain uses TRBV20-1 with TRBJ2-1; perhaps TRBD2 as D (5 bases). In germline, CDR1 is DFQATT, CDR2 SNEGSKA (reference sequence). Between the trimmed V and J ends, which lost 6 bases and 9 bases, there was a span of 18 bases. The length of the CDR3 is 13 residues. Written as DNA, the CDR3 is TGCAGTGCGCGCTCGATACTAGTTAGTGAGCAGTTCTTC. Translation: CSARSILVSEQFF.